The clone carrying this TCR beta chain has more than one count but fewer than ten. The antigen is not known. This sample is drawn from a study of early T cells in non-severe SARS-CoV-2 infection. About the research overall: Chains stayed unpaired after sequencing of bulk RNA from unsorted whole blood. Study-level findings and limits: VDJdb matching favored anti-spike CD8 responses, missing private and CD4 specificities.

Each cDNA molecule carried a unique molecular identifier. TCRdb recomputed calls from the 5' RACE reads with MiXCR, one row per CDR3 protein. The sample holds under 85,000 distinct CDR3 sequences; 9% to 14% are singletons and the top ten take over 2%. J was trimmed by 2 bases and V by 9 bases; bases with no gene match: 5. This CDR3 spans 14 amino acids. Germline V gives CDR1 SGHNT, CDR2 YYREEE (reference sequence). Sequencing was performed on whole blood. J is TRBJ2-7 and V is TRBV5-4; 13 bases are shared with TRBD2. This clonotype originated in an adult who was a healthcare worker with PCR-confirmed SARS-CoV-2 infection or an uninfected control (not recorded which). CDR3 residues: CATRTSGGTYEQYF. DNA for the CDR3: TGTGCCACCCGGACTAGCGGGGGAACCTACGAGCAGTACTTC.